The 13 T cell receptor beta chains below come from one sample, sequenced in a study of early T cells in non-severe SARS-CoV-2 infection. TCRdb itself ran the 5' RACE reads through MiXCR, one entry per CDR3 protein. The sample records roughly 48,000 distinct CDR3 sequences, over 7.5% being singletons. Specimen: whole blood. All receptors come from an adult who was a healthcare worker with PCR-confirmed SARS-CoV-2 infection or an uninfected control (not recorded which).

The table lists this clonotype with a few counts. The V and J genes are TRBV24-1 and TRBJ2-7, with D possibly matching TRBD2 (6 bases). Trimming cost V 4 bases and J 7 bases, with 13 bases left between them. The CDR3 totals 13 residues. The germline V gene encodes CDR1 KGHDR and CDR2 SFDVKD. The CDR3 loop reads CATSEVRGGEQYF. The CDR3 nucleotides read TGTGCCACCAGTGAGGTACGAGGAGGGGAGCAGTACTTC.

The J gene is TRBJ2-3, the V gene TRBV4-1; TRBD2 agrees at 9 bases. Germline CDR1 reads MGHRA; CDR2 reads YSYEKL. The CDR3 is 17 amino acids. The V segment lost 0 bases and the J segment 4 bases; nucleotides outside the gene matches: 8. CDR3 loop: CASSQDTGAGGPDTQYF. Here the CDR3 DNA reads TGCGCCAGCAGCCAAGACACGGGCGCGGGAGGGCCAGATACGCAGTATTTT.

This clonotype was counted many times. The CDR3 DNA sequence: TGTGCCAGTAGTCCGCAGAGGGGGATAGGTGAAGCTTTCTTT. Amino acid sequence: CASSPQRGIGEAFF. This rearrangement joins TRBV19 to TRBJ1-1; a weak D match, TRBD1 (6 bases). The ends were cut back, 5 bases at V and 7 bases at J, with 17 bases in the middle. Germline loops: CDR1 LNHDA, CDR2 SQIVND (reference sequence). This CDR3 is built from 14 residues. Combining the CDR3 with reference TRBV19 and TRBJ1-1 gives the whole variable domain DGGITQSPKYLFRKEGQNVTLSCEQNLNHDAMYWYRQDPGQGLRLIYYSQIVNDFQKGDIAEGYSVSREKKESFPLTVTSAQKNPTAFYLCASSPQRGIGEAFFGQGTRLTVV.

This clonotype was recorded at least ten times. V usage is TRBV4-1 and J usage is TRBJ2-3, with D tentatively TRBD1 (5 bases). The CDR3 covers 15 residues. Trimming shortened V by 3 bases and J by 2 bases, and 12 bases separated the two germline ends. Germline V lookup: CDR1 MGHRA, CDR2 YSYEKL. CDR3 residues: CASSHVTVITDTQYF. Written as DNA, the CDR3 is TGCGCCAGCAGCCATGTGACAGTGATCACAGATACGCAGTATTTT.

This clonotype was seen repeatedly, ten times or more. The chain has TRBV6-2 or TRBV6-3 and TRBJ2-1; 11 positions agree with TRBD2. Germline lookup yields CDR1 MNHEY and CDR2 SVGEGT. The CDR3 runs to 17 residues. The trim removed 0 bases at V and 4 bases at J, leaving 5 bases unmatched. CDR3 coding DNA: TGTGCCAGCAGTTACTCCGGGACTAGCGGAGTATACAATGAGCAGTTCTTC. Translation: CASSYSGTSGVYNEQFF.

The CDR3 sequence: CASSRKLSYEQYF. The CDR3 DNA reads as TGTGCCAGCAGCCGAAAATTATCCTACGAGCAGTACTTC. The chain carries TRBV5-6 and TRBJ2-7; D gene unclear. With 4 bases removed from V and 1 base from J, the gap between germline ends came to 9 bases. The CDR3 loop spans 13 amino acids. Germline V CDR1 and CDR2: SGHDT, YYEEEE.

This clonotype was picked up a small number of times. The rearrangement joins TRBV28 to TRBJ2-3; D ambiguous. Between the trimmed V and J ends, which lost 4 bases and 2 bases, there was a span of 4 bases. This CDR3 is built from 12 residues. CDR1 is MDHEN and CDR2 is SYDVKM in the germline V gene. This chain's CDR3 is CASSYNTDTQYF. As DNA, the CDR3 is TGTGCCAGCAGTTATAACACAGATACGCAGTATTTT. Full variable domain (outside the CDR3, taken from reference TRBV28 and TRBJ2-3): DVKVTQSSRYLVKRTGEKVFLECVQDMDHENMFWYRQDPGLGLRLIYFSYDVKMKEKGDIPEGYSVSREKKERFSLILESASTNQTSMYLCASSYNTDTQYFGPGTRLTVL.

This clonotype has at least ten counts. The chain has TRBV7-6 and TRBJ2-3, with 9 bases matching TRBD2. Losses at the gene ends were 4 bases for V and 1 base for J; bases not matched to a gene: 12. This CDR3 contains 18 residues. Looked up from germline, CDR1 is SGHVS and CDR2 is FNYEAQ. The CDR3 loop is CASSSSPRTSVGTDTQYF. CDR3 nucleotide sequence: TGTGCCAGCAGCTCCTCCCCCCGGACTAGCGTGGGCACAGATACGCAGTATTTT.

This clonotype appeared a few times. The chain couples TRBV19 to TRBJ2-1; 9 bases fit TRBD2. The CDR3 spans 16 residues. V lost 7 bases to trimming and J lost 0 bases; unmatched junction nucleotides: 7. Germline CDR1 reads LNHDA; CDR2 reads SQIVND (reference sequence). CDR3 amino acids: CASTLTSGFSYNEQFF. The CDR3 region has the DNA TGTGCCAGTACCTTGACTAGCGGCTTCTCCTACAATGAGCAGTTCTTC.

This clonotype was observed many times. This chain links TRBV7-9 with TRBJ2-3; tentative D call: TRBD2 (5 bases). Germline V lookup: CDR1 SEHNR, CDR2 FQNEAQ (reference sequence). The CDR3 has 15 residues. The ends were cut back, 7 bases at V and 0 bases at J, with 14 bases in the middle. DNA for the CDR3: TGTGCCAGCACCCCAAATCGGGGTAGCACAGATACGCAGTATTTT. Protein product: CASTPNRGSTDTQYF.

The chain has TRBV7-9 and TRBJ2-5; tentative D call: TRBD2 (6 bases). This CDR3 region has 15 residues. Between the trimmed V and J ends, which lost 2 bases and 6 bases, there was a span of 16 bases. Per the germline V gene, CDR1 is SEHNR and CDR2 is FQNEAQ (reference sequence). CDR3 sequence (DNA): TGTGCCAGCAGCTTAAAGACGGCCGGAGGGCAGACCCAGTACTTC. Encoded protein: CASSLKTAGGQTQYF.

V is TRBV12-2 and J is TRBJ2-7; the table calls TRBD2, which could not be checked here. TRBV12-2 constitutes a pseudogene. This CDR3 is 18 amino acids long. CDR3 nucleotides: TGTGCAAGTCGCCCCCACCGGGGGAAGGCGGGACCAGCGTACGAGCAGTACTTC. Its translation: CASRPHRGKAGPAYEQYF.

This clonotype has a count of ten or more. DNA for the CDR3: TGCAGCGCGGCCGTAGGGAGCAATCAGCCCCAGCATTTT. Residues: CSAAVGSNQPQHF. The chain has TRBV29-1 and TRBJ1-5, with unresolved D. With 7 bases removed from V and 1 base from J, the gap between germline ends came to 11 bases. Looked up from germline, CDR1 is SQVTM and CDR2 is ANQGSEA. The CDR3 loop spans 13 amino acids.